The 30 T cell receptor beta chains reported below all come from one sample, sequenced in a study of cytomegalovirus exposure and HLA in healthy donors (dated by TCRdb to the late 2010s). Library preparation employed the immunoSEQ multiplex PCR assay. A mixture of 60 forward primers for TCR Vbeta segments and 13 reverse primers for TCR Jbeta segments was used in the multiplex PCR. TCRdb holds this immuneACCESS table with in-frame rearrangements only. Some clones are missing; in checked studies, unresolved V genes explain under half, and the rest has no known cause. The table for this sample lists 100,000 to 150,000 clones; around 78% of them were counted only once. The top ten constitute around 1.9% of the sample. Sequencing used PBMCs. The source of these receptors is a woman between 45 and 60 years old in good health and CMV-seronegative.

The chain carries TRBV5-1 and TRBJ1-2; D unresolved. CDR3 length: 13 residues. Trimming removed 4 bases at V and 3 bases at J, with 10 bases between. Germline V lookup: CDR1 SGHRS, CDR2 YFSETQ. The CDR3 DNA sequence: TGCGCCAGCAGCGAGGACTCTTACTATGGCTACACCTTC. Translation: CASSEDSYYGYTF.

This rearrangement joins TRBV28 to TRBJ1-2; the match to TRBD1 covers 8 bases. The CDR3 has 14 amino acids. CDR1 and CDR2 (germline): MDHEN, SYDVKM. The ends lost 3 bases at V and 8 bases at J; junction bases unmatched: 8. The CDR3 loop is CASSLGRGRDGYTF. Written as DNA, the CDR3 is TGTGCCAGCAGTTTGGGCAGGGGGCGAGACGGCTACACCTTC.

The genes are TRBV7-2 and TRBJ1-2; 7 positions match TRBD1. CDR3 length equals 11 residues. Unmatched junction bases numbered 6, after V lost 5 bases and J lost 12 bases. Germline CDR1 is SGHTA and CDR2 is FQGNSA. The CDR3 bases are TGTGCCAGCAGCCTACAGGGGTTTCACACCTTC. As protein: CASSLQGFHTF.

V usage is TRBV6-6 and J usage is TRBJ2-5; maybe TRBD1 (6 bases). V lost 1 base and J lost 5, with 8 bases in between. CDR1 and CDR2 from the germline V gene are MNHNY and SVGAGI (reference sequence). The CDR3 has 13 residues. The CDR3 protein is CASSYYREETQYF. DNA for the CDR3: TGTGCCAGCAGTTACTACAGGGAGGAGACCCAGTACTTC.

The chain's CDR3 is CASSTHGDTEAFF. In nucleotides, the CDR3 is TGTGCCAGCAGCACTCACGGGGACACTGAAGCTTTCTTT. The chain joins TRBV5-5 to TRBJ1-1; unclear D gene. The germline V and J ends were trimmed by 4 bases and 3 bases, with 10 bases remaining between them. Looked up from germline, CDR1 is SGHKS and CDR2 is YYEKEE (reference sequence). The CDR3 totals 13 residues.

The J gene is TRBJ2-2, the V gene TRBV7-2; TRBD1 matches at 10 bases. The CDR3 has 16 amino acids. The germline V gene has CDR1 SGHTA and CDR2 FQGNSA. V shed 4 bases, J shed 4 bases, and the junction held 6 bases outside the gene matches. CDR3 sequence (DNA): TGTGCCAGCAGCTCTGGGACAGGGGTGGGCACCGGGGAGCTGTTTTTT. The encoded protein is CASSSGTGVGTGELFF.

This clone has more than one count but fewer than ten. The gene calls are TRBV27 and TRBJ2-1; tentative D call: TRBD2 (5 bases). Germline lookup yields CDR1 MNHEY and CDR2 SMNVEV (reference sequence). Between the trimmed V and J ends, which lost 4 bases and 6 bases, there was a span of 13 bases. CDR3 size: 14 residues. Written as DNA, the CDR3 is TGTGCCAGCAGTTCCAGCGGAGTCCTCAATGAGCAGTTCTTC. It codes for CASSSSGVLNEQFF.

The CDR3 nucleotides read TGTGCCAGCAGGTACTTCGGGACTTACAATGAGCAGTTCTTC. Amino acid sequence: CASRYFGTYNEQFF. The gene calls are TRBV5-6 and TRBJ2-1; weak D call: TRBD2 (6 bases). CDR1 and CDR2 from the germline V gene are SGHDT and YYEEEE. The CDR3 runs to 14 residues. V dropped 5 bases and J dropped 4 bases, with 13 bases sitting between them.

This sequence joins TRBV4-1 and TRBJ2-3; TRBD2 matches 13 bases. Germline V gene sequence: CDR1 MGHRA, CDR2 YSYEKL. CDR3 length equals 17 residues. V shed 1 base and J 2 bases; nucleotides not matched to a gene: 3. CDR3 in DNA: TGCGCCAGCAGCCAAGGGACTAGCGGGAGACCCACAGATACGCAGTATTTT. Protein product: CASSQGTSGRPTDTQYF.

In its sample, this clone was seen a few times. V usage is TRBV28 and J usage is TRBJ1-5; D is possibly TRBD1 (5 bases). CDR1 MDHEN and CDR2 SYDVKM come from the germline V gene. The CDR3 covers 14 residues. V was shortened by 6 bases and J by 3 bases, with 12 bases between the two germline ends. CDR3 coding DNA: TGTGCCAGCAGACAGGTCCTGAACAATCAGCCCCAGCATTTT. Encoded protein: CASRQVLNNQPQHF.

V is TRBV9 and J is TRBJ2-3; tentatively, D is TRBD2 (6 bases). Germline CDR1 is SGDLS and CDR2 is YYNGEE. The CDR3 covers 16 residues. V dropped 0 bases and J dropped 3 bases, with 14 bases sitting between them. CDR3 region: CASSVDGGSGTDTQYF. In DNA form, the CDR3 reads TGTGCCAGCAGCGTAGATGGGGGGAGTGGGACAGATACGCAGTATTTT.

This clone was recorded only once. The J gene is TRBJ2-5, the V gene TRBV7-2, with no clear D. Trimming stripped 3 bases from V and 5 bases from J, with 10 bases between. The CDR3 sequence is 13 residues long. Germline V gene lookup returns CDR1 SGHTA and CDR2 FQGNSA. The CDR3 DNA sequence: TGTGCCAGCAGCTTGGGTGAGGTGGAGACCCAGTACTTC. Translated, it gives CASSLGEVETQYF.

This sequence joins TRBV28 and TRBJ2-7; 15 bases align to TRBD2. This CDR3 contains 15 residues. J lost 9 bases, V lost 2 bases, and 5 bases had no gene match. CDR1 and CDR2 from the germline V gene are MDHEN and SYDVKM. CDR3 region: CASSLPRTSGRAQYF. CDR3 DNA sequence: TGTGCCAGCAGTTTACCTCGGACTAGCGGGAGGGCGCAGTACTTC.

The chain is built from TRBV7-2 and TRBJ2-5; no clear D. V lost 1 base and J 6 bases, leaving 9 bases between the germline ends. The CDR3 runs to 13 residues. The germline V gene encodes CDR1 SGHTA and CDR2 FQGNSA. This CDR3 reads CASSLGGLKTQYF. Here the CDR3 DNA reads TGTGCCAGCAGCTTAGGCGGTCTTAAGACCCAGTACTTC.

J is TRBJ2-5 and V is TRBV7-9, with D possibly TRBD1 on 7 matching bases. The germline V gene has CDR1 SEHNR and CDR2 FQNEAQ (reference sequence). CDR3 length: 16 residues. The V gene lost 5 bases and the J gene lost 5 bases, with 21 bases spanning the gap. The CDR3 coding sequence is TGTGCCAGCAGCCGACAAACTGGGCAGGGGGGCGAGACCCAGTACTTC. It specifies CASSRQTGQGGETQYF.

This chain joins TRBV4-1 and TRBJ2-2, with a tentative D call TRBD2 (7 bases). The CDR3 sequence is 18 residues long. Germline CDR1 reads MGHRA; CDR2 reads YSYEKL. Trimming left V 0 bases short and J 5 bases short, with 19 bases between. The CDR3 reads CASSQEGGGGQLTGELFF. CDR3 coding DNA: TGCGCCAGCAGCCAAGAAGGGGGAGGGGGACAACTAACCGGGGAGCTGTTTTTT.

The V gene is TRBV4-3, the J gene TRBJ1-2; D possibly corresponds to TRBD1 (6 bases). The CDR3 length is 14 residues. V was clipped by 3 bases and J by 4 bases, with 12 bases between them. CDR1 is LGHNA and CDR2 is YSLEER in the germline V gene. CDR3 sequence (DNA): TGCGCCAGCAGCCAGGTGACAGGCACCTATGGCTACACCTTC. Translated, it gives CASSQVTGTYGYTF.

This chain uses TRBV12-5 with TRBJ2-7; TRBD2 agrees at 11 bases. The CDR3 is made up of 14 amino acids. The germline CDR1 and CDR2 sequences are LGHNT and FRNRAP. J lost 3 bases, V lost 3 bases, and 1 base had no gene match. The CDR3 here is CASGLGTSGYEQYF. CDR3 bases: TGTGCTAGTGGTTTAGGGACTAGCGGCTACGAGCAGTACTTC. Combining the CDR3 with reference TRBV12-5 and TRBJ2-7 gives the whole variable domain DARVTQTPRHKVTEMGQEVTMRCQPILGHNTVFWYRQTMMQGLELLAYFRNRAPLDDSGMPKDRFSAEMPDATLATLKIQPSEPRDSAVYFCASGLGTSGYEQYFGPGTRLTVT.

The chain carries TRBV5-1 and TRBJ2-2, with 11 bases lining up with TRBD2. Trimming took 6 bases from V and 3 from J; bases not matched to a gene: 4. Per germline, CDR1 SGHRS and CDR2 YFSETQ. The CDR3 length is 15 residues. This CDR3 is CASTPLAGDTGELFF. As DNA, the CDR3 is TGCGCCAGCACCCCACTAGCGGGAGACACCGGGGAGCTGTTTTTT.

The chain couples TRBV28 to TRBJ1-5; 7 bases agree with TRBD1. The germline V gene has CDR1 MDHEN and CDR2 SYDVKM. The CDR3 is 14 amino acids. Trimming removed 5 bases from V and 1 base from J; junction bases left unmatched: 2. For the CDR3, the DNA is TGTGCCAGCAGTCGAGGGGGCAGCAATCAGCCCCAGCATTTT. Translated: CASSRGGSNQPQHF.

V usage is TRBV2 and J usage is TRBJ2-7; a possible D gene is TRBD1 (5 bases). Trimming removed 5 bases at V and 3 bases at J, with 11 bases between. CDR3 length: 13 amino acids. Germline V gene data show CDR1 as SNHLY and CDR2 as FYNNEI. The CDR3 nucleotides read TGTGCCAGCAGTTTCAGGGAAGTCTACGAGCAGTACTTC. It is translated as CASSFREVYEQYF.

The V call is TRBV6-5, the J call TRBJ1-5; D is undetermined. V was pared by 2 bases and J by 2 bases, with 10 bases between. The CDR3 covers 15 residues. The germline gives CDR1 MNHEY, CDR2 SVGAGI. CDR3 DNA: TGTGCCAGCAGTTACGTTGGAGGCGGCAATCAGCCCCAGCATTTT. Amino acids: CASSYVGGGNQPQHF.

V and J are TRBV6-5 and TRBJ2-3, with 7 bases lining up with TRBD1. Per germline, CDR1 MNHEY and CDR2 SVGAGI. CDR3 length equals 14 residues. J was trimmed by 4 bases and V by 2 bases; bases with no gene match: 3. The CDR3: CASSYRTGSDTQYF. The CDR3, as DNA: TGTGCCAGCAGTTACCGGACAGGTTCAGATACGCAGTATTTT.

The CDR3 sequence is CATSYRDRGRDEQFF. The CDR3 nucleotides are TGTGCCACCAGCTACCGGGACAGGGGTCGCGATGAGCAGTTCTTC. The chain recombines TRBV15 with TRBJ2-1; 10 nucleotides agree with TRBD1. CDR3 length equals 15 residues. V dropped 5 bases and J dropped 8; count of bases not matched to a gene: 9. Germline CDR1 is LNHNV and CDR2 is YYDKDF (reference sequence).

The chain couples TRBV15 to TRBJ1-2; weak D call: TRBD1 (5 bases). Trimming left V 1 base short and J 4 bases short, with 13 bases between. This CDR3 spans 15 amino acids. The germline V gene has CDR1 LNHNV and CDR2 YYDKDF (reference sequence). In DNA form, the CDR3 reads TGTGCCACCAGCAGAGGGGGGGGTAGCGTCTATGGCTACACCTTC. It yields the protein CATSRGGGSVYGYTF.

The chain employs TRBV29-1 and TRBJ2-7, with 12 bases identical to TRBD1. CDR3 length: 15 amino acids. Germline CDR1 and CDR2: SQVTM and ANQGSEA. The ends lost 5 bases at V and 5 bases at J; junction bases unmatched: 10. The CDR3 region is CSVKGPGQGAHEQYF. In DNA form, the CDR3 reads TGCAGCGTTAAGGGGCCGGGACAGGGGGCACACGAGCAGTACTTC.

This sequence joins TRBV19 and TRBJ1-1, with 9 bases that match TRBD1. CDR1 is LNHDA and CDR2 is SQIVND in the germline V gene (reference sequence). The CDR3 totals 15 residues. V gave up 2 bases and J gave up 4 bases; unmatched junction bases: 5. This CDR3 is CASSITGGLTTEAFF. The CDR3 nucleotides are TGTGCCAGTAGTATAACAGGGGGCCTTACCACTGAAGCTTTCTTT.

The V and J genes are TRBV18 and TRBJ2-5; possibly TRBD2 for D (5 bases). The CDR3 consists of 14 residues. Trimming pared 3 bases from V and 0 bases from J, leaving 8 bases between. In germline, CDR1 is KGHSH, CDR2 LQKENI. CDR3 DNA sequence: TGTGCCAGCTCACCTTGGGAGTACCAAGAGACCCAGTACTTC. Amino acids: CASSPWEYQETQYF.

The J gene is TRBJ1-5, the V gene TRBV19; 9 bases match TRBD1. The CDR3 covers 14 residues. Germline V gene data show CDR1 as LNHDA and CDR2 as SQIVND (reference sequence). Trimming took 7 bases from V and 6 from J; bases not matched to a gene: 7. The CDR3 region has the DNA TGTGCCAGTACTCAGACAGGGGGTGGTCAGCCCCAGCATTTT. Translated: CASTQTGGGQPQHF.

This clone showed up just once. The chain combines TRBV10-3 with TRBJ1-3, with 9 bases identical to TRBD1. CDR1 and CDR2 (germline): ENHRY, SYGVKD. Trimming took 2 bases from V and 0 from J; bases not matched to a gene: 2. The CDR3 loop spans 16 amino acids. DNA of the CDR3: TGTGCCATCAGTGAGACAGGGGGCGCCTCTGGAAACACCATATATTTT. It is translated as CAISETGGASGNTIYF.